The 26 T cell receptor beta chains given below trace back to one sample, sequenced in a study of blood T cell repertoires in COVID-19. Assay: immunoSEQ multiplex PCR; the TCRdb copy retains only in-frame clones and omits some. The table records under 300,000 clones, over 75% of them present only once. The sequenced sample consisted of peripheral blood. These receptors originate from a human donor in a cohort sampled during active COVID-19.

Points on this clone: Other DNA sequences within the sample encode an identical CDR3. The rearrangement joins TRBV18 to TRBJ2-5; D not certain. Per the germline V gene, CDR1 is KGHSH and CDR2 is LQKENI. The CDR3 has 12 residues. The V gene lost 6 bases and the J gene lost 0 bases, with 5 bases spanning the gap. CDR3 residues: CASSPYQETQYF. DNA for the CDR3: TGTGCCAGCTCCCCGTACCAAGAGACCCAGTACTTC. The entire variable domain, with the rest obtained from reference TRBV18 and TRBJ2-5, is as follows: NAGVMQNPRHLVRRRGQEARLRCSPMKGHSHVYWYRQLPEEGLKFMVYLQKENIIDESGMPKERFSAEFPKEGPSILRIQQVVRGDSAAYFCASSPYQETQYFGPGTRLLVL.

The J gene is TRBJ2-3, the V gene TRBV19; D gene ambiguous. The CDR3 has 13 amino acids. V gave up 3 bases and J gave up 5 bases, with 9 bases separating them. Germline V CDR1 and CDR2: LNHDA, SQIVND (reference sequence). CDR3 nucleotides: TGTGCCAGTAGTATTACGGTGCGAGATACGCAGTATTTT. Amino acid sequence: CASSITVRDTQYF.

A note on this clone: This likely stems from a read error, as it lies one base from a far larger clone. This chain uses TRBV28 with TRBJ2-5, with 7 bases aligning to TRBD1. The CDR3 has 14 residues. V lost 6 bases to trimming and J lost 1 base; unmatched junction nucleotides: 5. Germline-derived CDR1 and CDR2 are MDHEN and SYDVKM. The CDR3 DNA sequence: TGTGCCAGCAGCCGCCGGGACAGCCAAGAGACCCAGTACTTC. It encodes CASSRRDSQETQYF.

The chain joins TRBV6-1 to TRBJ1-3; D possibly corresponds to TRBD1 (6 bases). The germline gives CDR1 MNHNS, CDR2 SASEGT. The CDR3 runs 17 residues. Between the trimmed V and J ends, which lost 0 bases and 0 bases, there was a span of 12 bases. The CDR3 coding sequence is TGTGCCAGCAGTGAAGCGGGACACTTCTTCTCTGGAAACACCATATATTTT. It translates to CASSEAGHFFSGNTIYF.

This clone was seen just once. The chain couples TRBV6-1 to TRBJ1-2; no firm D call. CDR1 is MNHNS and CDR2 is SASEGT in the germline V gene. V was cut by 3 bases and J by 6 bases, with 8 bases left in between. The CDR3 covers 12 residues. CDR3 bases: TGTGCCAGCAGTGACAGGTTCGATGGCTACACCTTC. This sequence encodes CASSDRFDGYTF.

This chain connects TRBV3-1 (or the pseudogene TRBV3-2) to TRBJ1-2, with TRBD1 identical over 10 bases. CDR3 size: 15 residues. V was pared by 3 bases and J by 6 bases, with 7 bases of the junction left unmatched. Per the germline V gene, CDR1 is LGHDT and CDR2 is YNNKEL (reference sequence). The CDR3 sequence: CASSHRGQGLDGYTF. CDR3 nucleotides: TGTGCCAGCAGCCACCGGGGACAGGGGTTAGATGGCTACACCTTC.

This chain links TRBV2 with TRBJ1-4, with D uncertain. V lost 4 bases and J lost 8, with 14 bases in between. Germline V lookup: CDR1 SNHLY, CDR2 FYNNEI. This CDR3 is built from 14 residues. CDR3 DNA: TGTGCCAGCAGTGCAGGTCCCGGTGGAGAAAAACTGTTTTTT. Its translation is CASSAGPGGEKLFF.

The CDR3 bases are TGCAGTGCTAGTCTGGCAGCGAGAAACACTGAAGCTTTCTTT. Translating gives CSASLAARNTEAFF. The chain uses TRBV20-1 and TRBJ1-1; D is unclear. This CDR3 is built from 14 residues. Germline-derived CDR1 and CDR2 are DFQATT and SNEGSKA (reference sequence). Trimming took off 3 bases at V and 2 bases at J, with 13 bases between the two ends.

This chain connects TRBV5-4 to TRBJ2-2, with 8 bases that match TRBD1. V gave up 4 bases and J gave up 6 bases; unmatched junction bases: 5. The CDR3 runs 14 residues. Germline V gives CDR1 SGHNT, CDR2 YYREEE (reference sequence). This CDR3 reads CASSPTGGAGELFF. DNA for the CDR3: TGTGCCAGCAGCCCTACAGGGGGAGCCGGGGAGCTGTTTTTT.

This clone was seen a few times. This rearrangement joins TRBV2 to TRBJ2-1, with TRBD1 identical over 8 bases. Germline-derived CDR1 and CDR2 are SNHLY and FYNNEI. With 5 bases clipped from V and 7 bases from J, the junction kept 7 bases outside the gene matches. This CDR3 spans 14 amino acids. CDR3 loop: CASSSGQGRNEQFF. The CDR3 bases are TGTGCCAGCAGTTCCGGACAGGGTAGGAATGAGCAGTTCTTC.

CDR3 residues: CASTDWKYGGYTF. CDR3 nucleotide sequence: TGTGCCAGCACGGACTGGAAATATGGGGGCTACACCTTC. The gene calls are TRBV27 and TRBJ1-2; no clear D. Germline-derived CDR1 and CDR2 are MNHEY and SMNVEV (reference sequence). This CDR3 is built from 13 residues. The V gene lost 7 bases and the J gene lost 8 bases, with 17 bases spanning the gap.

The V gene is TRBV6-5, the J gene TRBJ1-2; D ambiguous. CDR1 and CDR2 (germline): MNHEY, SVGAGI. This CDR3 region has 11 residues. Trimming took off 6 bases at V and 8 bases at J, with 10 bases between the two ends. The CDR3 loop reads CASRSGEGYTF. Written as DNA, the CDR3 is TGTGCCAGCAGGAGCGGGGAAGGCTACACCTTC.

The chain uses TRBV7-2 and TRBJ2-1, with D possibly being TRBD1 (6 bases). Germline V gene data show CDR1 as SGHTA and CDR2 as FQGNSA. V lost 4 bases and J 3 bases, leaving 13 bases between the germline ends. CDR3 length: 15 residues. CDR3 in amino acids: CASSSVGQNYNEQFF. The CDR3 nucleotides are TGTGCCAGCAGCTCCGTTGGACAGAACTACAATGAGCAGTTCTTC.

The V call is TRBV28, the J call TRBJ1-2; D is undetermined. Trimming stripped 6 bases from V and 10 bases from J, with 15 bases between. This CDR3 spans 12 amino acids. The germline V gene has CDR1 MDHEN and CDR2 SYDVKM. CDR3 DNA sequence: TGTGCCAGCAGATCCTACAGCCGTTTCTACACCTTC. Amino acid sequence: CASRSYSRFYTF.

This rearrangement joins TRBV7-8 to TRBJ1-1, with 11 bases aligning to TRBD1. The V gene's germline CDR1 is SGHVS and CDR2 FQNEAQ. The CDR3 is 18 residues long. The J segment lost 0 bases and the V segment lost 3 bases, leaving 9 bases of the junction unmatched. The CDR3 spells CASSFRTGGRRMNTEAFF. The CDR3 bases are TGTGCCAGCAGCTTTAGGACAGGGGGCAGGCGAATGAACACTGAAGCTTTCTTT.

This chain uses TRBV4-1 with TRBJ2-1, with TRBD2 matching over 11 bases. This CDR3 comprises 16 residues. The ends lost 1 base at V and 9 bases at J; junction bases unmatched: 8. CDR1 and CDR2 from the germline V gene are MGHRA and YSYEKL. The CDR3: CASSQAGTSGGSEQFF. The CDR3 bases are TGCGCCAGCAGCCAAGCGGGGACTAGCGGAGGGAGTGAGCAGTTCTTC.

The J gene is TRBJ1-2, the V gene TRBV27; 12 positions match TRBD1. Germline V gives CDR1 MNHEY, CDR2 SMNVEV (reference sequence). V was pared by 9 bases and J by 5 bases, with 10 bases of the junction left unmatched. The CDR3 is 15 amino acids. The CDR3 region is CASKPGTGGTYGYTF. CDR3 DNA sequence: TGTGCCAGTAAACCGGGGACAGGGGGCACGTATGGCTACACCTTC.

This clone was detected a few times. The rearrangement joins TRBV2 to TRBJ2-2; 7 bases align to TRBD1. Germline V gene sequence: CDR1 SNHLY, CDR2 FYNNEI. Germline trimming cut 6 bases from V and 4 bases from J; bases unmatched to any gene: 5. The CDR3 is made up of 14 amino acids. CDR3 coding DNA: TGTGCCAGCAGGTGGGACAGCCCCACCGGGGAGCTGTTTTTT. Amino acids: CASRWDSPTGELFF.

This clone appeared a few times. V gene TRBV19 combines with J gene TRBJ2-2; maybe TRBD1 (6 bases). V was pared by 3 bases and J by 7 bases, with 15 bases between. There are 15 residues in the CDR3. CDR1 LNHDA and CDR2 SQIVND come from the germline V gene (reference sequence). The CDR3 region is CASSISQQGSGELFF. CDR3 DNA sequence: TGTGCCAGTAGTATCAGCCAACAGGGAAGCGGGGAGCTGTTTTTT.

The rearrangement links TRBV18 to TRBJ2-1; 8 bases align to TRBD1. V gave up 4 bases and J gave up 8 bases; unmatched junction bases: 7. CDR1 and CDR2 from the germline V gene are KGHSH and LQKENI. The CDR3 extends over 14 amino acids. CDR3 nucleotide sequence: TGTGCCAGCTCACAGGGACAGGAGCACCATGAGCAGTTCTTC. Protein sequence: CASSQGQEHHEQFF.

This clone was recorded a few times. The gene calls are TRBV29-1 and TRBJ1-5, with D perhaps matching TRBD1 (6 bases). The CDR3 covers 12 residues. The V and J ends lost 7 bases and 9 bases respectively, with 16 bases between them. CDR1 and CDR2 (germline): SQVTM, ANQGSEA. The CDR3 region is CSARGPRGPQHF. DNA for the CDR3: TGCAGCGCCAGGGGCCCGAGGGGGCCCCAGCATTTT.

This chain connects TRBV6-5 to TRBJ2-4, with TRBD2 matching 7 bases. Per the germline V gene, CDR1 is MNHEY and CDR2 is SVGAGI. V gave up 3 bases and J gave up 8 bases; unmatched junction bases: 10. This CDR3 contains 15 residues. Here the CDR3 reads CASSYLGGRWDIQYF. As DNA, the CDR3 is TGTGCCAGCAGTTATCTGGGGGGGAGGTGGGACATTCAGTACTTC.

V usage is TRBV5-4 and J usage is TRBJ2-2; perhaps TRBD1 as D (6 bases). The length of the CDR3 is 17 residues. The germline CDR1 and CDR2 sequences are SGHNT and YYREEE (reference sequence). V dropped 5 bases and J dropped 0 bases, with 17 bases sitting between them. This chain's CDR3 is CASSYAGTIANTGELFF. The DNA for the CDR3 is TGTGCCAGCAGTTATGCCGGGACAATCGCGAACACCGGGGAGCTGTTTTTT.

This chain connects TRBV9 to TRBJ2-3; 12 bases line up with TRBD2. From germline, CDR1 is SGDLS and CDR2 YYNGEE. J was trimmed by 2 bases and V by 3 bases; bases with no gene match: 4. The CDR3 length is 16 residues. As DNA, the CDR3 is TGTGCCAGCAGCGCCCTAGCGGGAGGGGTCACAGATACGCAGTATTTT. Its translation: CASSALAGGVTDTQYF.

This clone was recorded a few times. The chain uses TRBV7-8 and TRBJ2-1; 7 bases are shared with TRBD2. In germline, CDR1 is SGHVS, CDR2 FQNEAQ. CDR3 length equals 13 residues. With 3 bases clipped from V and 4 bases from J, the junction kept 0 bases outside the gene matches. The CDR3 nucleotides read TGTGCCAGCAGCTTGCGGGGGTACAATGAGCAGTTCTTC. Protein sequence: CASSLRGYNEQFF.

In this sample, this clone turned up once. The chain combines TRBV12-3 or TRBV12-4 with TRBJ2-2; D might be TRBD2 (5 bases). The CDR3 loop spans 13 amino acids. Trimming took 5 bases from V and 7 from J, leaving 11 bases between them. Here the CDR3 DNA reads TGTGCCAGCAGTCCCCGCCGGGGCGGGGAGCTGTTTTTT. As protein: CASSPRRGGELFF.